This entry features one T cell receptor beta chain sequence. The CDR3 is 15 residues long. In germline, CDR1 is LNHDA, CDR2 SQIVND (reference sequence). V lost 5 bases and J lost 0, with 13 bases in between. The entry originates in a study of cytomegalovirus exposure and HLA in healthy donors. About the research overall: Assignment to the Caucasian-associated ancestry cluster applied to over 70% of the approximately 420 genotyped donors.

Each of the donors was a healthy bone marrow donor. PCR involved 60 Vbeta and 13 Jbeta primers. Original data processing: Roughly 83 million unique TCR beta chains, roughly 11 million of them shared, were counted by a later analysis. Produced via immunoSEQ multiplex PCR; TCRdb's table is partial and in-frame only. V, J and clone size are taken as reported in that table, and D and trimming were inferred from the DNA itself. The table records around 180,000 clones, around 82% of them present only once. Material for sequencing was PBMCs. This sequence joins TRBV19 and TRBJ1-1; no clear D gene. This TCR was recovered from a man aged 18 to 29 in good health and CMV-seronegative. In nucleotides, the CDR3 is TGTGCCAGTAGTTCCAGATCACAAATGAACACTGAAGCTTTCTTT. Protein: CASSSRSQMNTEAFF.